The rows below give T cell receptor beta chains drawn from one sample of a study of T-cell reconstitution after alpha-beta-depleted transplantation in children. A single record per CDR3 protein comes from TCRdb applying MiXCR to the PCR reads. The table includes about 600,000 distinct CDR3 sequences, about an eighth detected once. Sequenced here: PBMCs, mostly from graft donor cells, sampled 360 days after TCRalphabeta/CD19-depleted stem cell transplant. These TCRs come from a male patient between 10 and 17 years old who had a stem cell transplant for acute myeloid leukemia, so the T cells may come from the graft donor. Each CDR3 is given with its conserved first and last residue. A D gene is named only where the DNA matches it firmly. Size values are once, few and many counts, or a class for expanded clones, and some rows have none.

j_call | d_call | clone_size | v_call | cdr3_nt | cdr3_aa
TRBJ2-3 | . | . | TRBV9 | TGTGCCAGCAGCGTAGATAACCATTACACAGATACGCAGTATTTT | CASSVDNHYTDTQYF
TRBJ2-7 | . | . | TRBV20-1 | TGCAGTGCTCCGATAGGGGCCTACGAGCAGTACTTC | CSAPIGAYEQYF
TRBJ1-5 | . | . | TRBV12-3/TRBV12-4 | TGTGCCAGCAGTTTATTCAAGCAGCCCCAGCATTTT | CASSLFKQPQHF
TRBJ2-5 | . | . | TRBV12-3/TRBV12-4 | TGTGCCAGCAGTTTAGGCCCCAAGGGAGGTCAAGAGACCCAGTACTTC | CASSLGPKGGQETQYF
TRBJ2-7 | . | few | TRBV12-3/TRBV12-4 | TGTGCCAGCACCCGACAGTTCTACGAGCAGTACTTC | CASTRQFYEQYF
TRBJ2-1 | TRBD2 | few | TRBV7-3 | TGTGCCAGCAGCTTAAGGGGGACTCCGGGACTAGCGGGAGGGCCGTTCAATGAGCAGTTCTTC | CASSLRGTPGLAGGPFNEQFF
TRBJ2-3 | TRBD1 | many | TRBV20-1 | TGCAGTGCTAAACCGGACAGGAGCACAGATACGCAGTATTTT | CSAKPDRSTDTQYF
TRBJ2-1 | . | few | TRBV4-3 | TGCGCCAGCAGCCGACGCAGGGGATACAATGAGCAGTTCTTC | CASSRRRGYNEQFF
TRBJ1-4 | TRBD1 | few | TRBV25-1 | TGTGCCAGCAGTGAAACACCGACAGGGCTGGGAGAAAAACTGTTTTTT | CASSETPTGLGEKLFF
TRBJ2-2 | . | few | TRBV6-5 | TGTGCCAGCAGTTCTAGGGATGCCGGGGAGCTGTTTTTT | CASSSRDAGELFF
TRBJ2-6 | . | few | TRBV9 | TGTGCCAGCAGAGCTCCGGGAACCTCTGGGGCCAACGTCCTGACTTTC | CASRAPGTSGANVLTF
TRBJ1-5 | . | . | TRBV5-1 | TGCGCCAGCAGCTCTACCTTGGGTCAGCCCCAGCATTTT | CASSSTLGQPQHF
TRBJ2-7 | TRBD1 | few | TRBV5-1 | TGCGCCAGCAGCGGGCGGACAGGACCCTTCGAATTATTGTACGAGCAGTACTTC | CASSGRTGPFELLYEQYF
TRBJ1-2 | . | . | TRBV28 | TGTGCCAGCAGTTTCGTCTCGGGCAGTAACTATGGCTACACCTTC | CASSFVSGSNYGYTF
TRBJ2-7 | TRBD2 | few | TRBV20-1 | TGCAGTGCTAGACCTTTGACTAGCGGGTCTCCCTACGAGCAGTACTTC | CSARPLTSGSPYEQYF
TRBJ2-7 | TRBD2 | . | TRBV11-1 | TGTGCCAGCAGCCGTACAAGACTAGCGGGAGAACCCACCTACGAGCAGTACTTC | CASSRTRLAGEPTYEQYF
TRBJ2-7 | . | . | TRBV5-6 | TGTGCCAGCAGGTCACGTCTAGGGTATATATCCTACGAGCAGTACTTC | CASRSRLGYISYEQYF
TRBJ2-7 | . | few | TRBV7-2 | TGTGCCAGCAGCTTAGGATGGACACCGCTCGGGCAGTACTTC | CASSLGWTPLGQYF
TRBJ2-1 | TRBD2 | many | TRBV5-1 | TGCGCCAGCAGCTTGGCCCTGGCTAGCGGGAGTGCCGACAATGAGCAGTTCTTC | CASSLALASGSADNEQFF
TRBJ2-1 | TRBD2 | . | TRBV3-1 | TGTGCCAGCAGCCAAGTTGGCGGGGGTGAGCAGTTCTTC | CASSQVGGGEQFF
TRBJ2-5 | . | . | TRBV5-4 | TGTGCCAGCAGCGACGGACAGCCCTTTAAAGAGACCCAGTACTTC | CASSDGQPFKETQYF
TRBJ2-3 | . | . | TRBV5-1 | TGCGCCAGCAGCCTTAGCGGATTAACTACAGATACGCAGTATTTT | CASSLSGLTTDTQYF
TRBJ1-6 | . | many | TRBV3-1 | TGTGCCAGCAGCCAAACGACAGATTCACCCCTCCACTTT | CASSQTTDSPLHF
TRBJ2-1 | . | . | TRBV5-1 | TGCGCCAGCAGTTTAGACACCGGTTACAATGAGCAGTTCTTC | CASSLDTGYNEQFF
TRBJ2-4 | . | many | TRBV12-3/TRBV12-4 | TGTGCCAGCAGTGAATTAGCCAAAAACATTCAGTACTTC | CASSELAKNIQYF
TRBJ2-1 | . | . | TRBV5-1 | TGCGCCAGCAGCCCCTCGCTGGGGTCGAATGAGCAGTTCTTC | CASSPSLGSNEQFF
TRBJ1-1 | . | . | TRBV7-2 | TGTGCCAGCAGCTTCGGGATGGTCCTTGGGAACACTGAAGCTTTCTTT | CASSFGMVLGNTEAFF
TRBJ2-7 | . | few | TRBV6-2/TRBV6-3 | TGTGCCAGCACCAATCCAGGGACCCCCTCCTACGAGCAGTACTTC | CASTNPGTPSYEQYF